One and the same sample provided the 10 T cell receptor beta chains below, sequenced in a study of neurological immune-mediated disorders. TCRdb re-analysed the 5' RACE reads in MiXCR, keeping a single row per CDR3 protein. The data hold about 48,000 distinct CDR3 sequences, with under 2% observed a single time. The sequenced sample was PBMCs. The receptors originated from a woman aged 40 to 50 with multiple sclerosis.

This clonotype was detected ten times or more. This rearrangement joins TRBV5-1 to TRBJ2-6, with a tentative D call TRBD1 (6 bases). Per germline, CDR1 SGHRS and CDR2 YFSETQ. This CDR3 is 17 amino acids long. Trimming shortened V by 4 bases and J by 1 base, and 15 bases separated the two germline ends. Here the CDR3 reads CASSHPGHSSGANVLTF. CDR3 DNA sequence: TGCGCCAGCAGCCACCCGGGACATTCGTCTGGGGCCAACGTCCTGACTTTC.

This clonotype was picked up many times. The rearrangement uses TRBV5-1 and TRBJ1-5; tentatively, D is TRBD1 (5 bases). This CDR3 spans 15 amino acids. V lost 0 bases and J 4 bases, leaving 11 bases between the germline ends. Germline-derived CDR1 and CDR2 are SGHRS and YFSETQ. The CDR3 DNA is TGCGCCAGCAGCTTGGTCAACAGGACGAATCAGCCCCAGCATTTT. This encodes CASSLVNRTNQPQHF. The full variable domain, with the rest looked up from reference TRBV5-1 and TRBJ1-5, is KAGVTQTPRYLIKTRGQQVTLSCSPISGHRSVSWYQQTPGQGLQFLFEYFSETQRNKGNFPGRFSGRQFSNSRSEMNVSTLELGDSALYLCASSLVNRTNQPQHFGDGTRLSIL.

This clonotype was detected ten times or more. J is TRBJ2-6 and V is TRBV29-1; D unclear. CDR1 and CDR2 from the germline V gene are SQVTM and ANQGSEA. Trimming took 4 bases from V and 14 from J, leaving 15 bases between them. CDR3 length: 12 amino acids. The DNA of the CDR3 is TGCAGCGTTGGGCCAGCCCCACGTTTCCTGACTTTC. It encodes CSVGPAPRFLTF.

The sample holds many counts of this clonotype. The rearrangement uses TRBV28 and TRBJ1-1; D is possibly TRBD1 (6 bases). V dropped 5 bases and J dropped 0 bases, with 16 bases sitting between them. Per the germline V gene, CDR1 is MDHEN and CDR2 is SYDVKM. The CDR3 covers 16 residues. DNA for the CDR3: TGTGCCAGCAGTCCACGACAGGTCCTAGTGAACACTGAAGCTTTCTTT. It yields the protein CASSPRQVLVNTEAFF. Combining the CDR3 with reference TRBV28 and TRBJ1-1 gives the whole variable domain DVKVTQSSRYLVKRTGEKVFLECVQDMDHENMFWYRQDPGLGLRLIYFSYDVKMKEKGDIPEGYSVSREKKERFSLILESASTNQTSMYLCASSPRQVLVNTEAFFGQGTRLTVV.

This clonotype was recorded many times. This sequence joins TRBV9 and TRBJ2-2; D possibly uses TRBD1 or TRBD2 (6 bases each). CDR1 and CDR2 (germline): SGDLS, YYNGEE. V shed 4 bases and J shed 1 base, with 20 bases lying between them. This CDR3 is built from 18 residues. CDR3 DNA: TGTGCCAGCAGCCCTAGTGTGGGGGGCTCCTTGAACACCGGGGAGCTGTTTTTT. Amino acid sequence: CASSPSVGGSLNTGELFF.

This clonotype was recorded at least ten times. The CDR3 loop is CASSLVLGEVEAFF. CDR3 sequence (DNA): TGCGCCAGCAGCTTGGTTTTGGGGGAGGTAGAAGCTTTCTTT. The rearrangement uses TRBV5-1 and TRBJ1-1; maybe TRBD1 (5 bases). The germline V gene has CDR1 SGHRS and CDR2 YFSETQ. V lost 0 bases, J lost 8 bases, and 14 bases lay in between. There are 14 residues in the CDR3.

This clonotype showed up many times. The V and J genes are TRBV20-1 and TRBJ1-2; 8 bases are a match to TRBD1. J lost 5 bases, V lost 2 bases, and 10 bases had no gene match. The germline gives CDR1 DFQATT, CDR2 SNEGSKA (reference sequence). CDR3 length: 15 residues. The CDR3: CSARRTGRGVYGYTF. For the CDR3, the DNA is TGCAGTGCTAGACGGACAGGGCGAGGGGTATATGGCTACACCTTC.

The table lists this clonotype with many counts. The genes are TRBV7-6 and TRBJ2-5; D is unresolved. V shed 3 bases and J shed 4 bases, with 3 bases lying between them. The CDR3 totals 11 residues. Looked up from germline, CDR1 is SGHVS and CDR2 is FNYEAQ. The CDR3 reads CASSFRETQYF. CDR3 nucleotides: TGTGCCAGCAGCTTCCGAGAGACCCAGTACTTC.

The chain links TRBV20-1 to TRBJ1-2, with unresolved D. Germline CDR1 reads DFQATT; CDR2 reads SNEGSKA (reference sequence). Trimming cost V 3 bases and J 6 bases, with 14 bases left between them. The CDR3 runs to 13 residues. The CDR3 loop is CSASGSGSDGYTF. CDR3 in DNA: TGCAGTGCTAGTGGTTCAGGTTCGGATGGCTACACCTTC.

The V gene is TRBV15, the J gene TRBJ2-3, with D possibly matching TRBD2 (6 bases). This CDR3 is built from 17 residues. Trimming removed 0 bases from V and 4 bases from J, with 17 bases in between. Germline CDR1 reads LNHNV; CDR2 reads YYDKDF (reference sequence). The CDR3 loop is CATSRDTGTSGPDTQYF. DNA for the CDR3: TGTGCCACCAGCAGAGATACCGGGACTTCGGGGCCAGATACGCAGTATTTT.